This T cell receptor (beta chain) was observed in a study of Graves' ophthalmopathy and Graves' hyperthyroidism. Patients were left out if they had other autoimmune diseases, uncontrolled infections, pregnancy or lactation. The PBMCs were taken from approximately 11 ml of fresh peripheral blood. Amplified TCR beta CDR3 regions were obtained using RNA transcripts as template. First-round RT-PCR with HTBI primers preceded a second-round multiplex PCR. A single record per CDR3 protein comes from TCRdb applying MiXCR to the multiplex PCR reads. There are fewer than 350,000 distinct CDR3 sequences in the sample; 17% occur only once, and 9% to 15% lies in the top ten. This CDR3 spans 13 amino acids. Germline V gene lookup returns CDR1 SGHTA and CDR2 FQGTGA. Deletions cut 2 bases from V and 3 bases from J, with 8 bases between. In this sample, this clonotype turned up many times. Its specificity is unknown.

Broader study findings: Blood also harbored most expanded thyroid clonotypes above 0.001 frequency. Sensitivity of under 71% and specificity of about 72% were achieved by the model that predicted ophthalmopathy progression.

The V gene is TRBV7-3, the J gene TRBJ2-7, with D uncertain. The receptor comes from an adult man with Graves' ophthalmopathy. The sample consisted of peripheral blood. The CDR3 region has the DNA TGTGCCAGCAGCTTAGTCGGGTTCTACGAGCAGTACTTC. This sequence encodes CASSLVGFYEQYF.